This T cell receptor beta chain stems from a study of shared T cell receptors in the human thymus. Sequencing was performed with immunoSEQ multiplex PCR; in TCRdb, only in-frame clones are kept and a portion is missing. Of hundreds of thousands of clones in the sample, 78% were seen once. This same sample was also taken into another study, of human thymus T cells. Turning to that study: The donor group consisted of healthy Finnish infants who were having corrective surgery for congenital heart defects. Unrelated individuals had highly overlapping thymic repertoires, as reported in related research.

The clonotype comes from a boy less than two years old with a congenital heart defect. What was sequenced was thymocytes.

This CDR3 reads CASRDRGDTEAFF. The CDR3 DNA follows: TGTGCCAGTCGGGACAGGGGAGACACTGAAGCTTTCTTT. The genes are TRBV19 and TRBJ1-1, with 10 nucleotides matching TRBD1. The V gene's germline CDR1 is LNHDA and CDR2 SQIVND (reference sequence). The CDR3 has 13 residues. V gave up 8 bases and J gave up 3 bases; unmatched junction bases: 3. The full variable domain, in which reference TRBV19 and TRBJ1-1 provide the parts outside the CDR3, is DGGITQSPKYLFRKEGQNVTLSCEQNLNHDAMYWYRQDPGQGLRLIYYSQIVNDFQKGDIAEGYSVSREKKESFPLTVTSAQKNPTAFYLCASRDRGDTEAFFGQGTRLTVV.